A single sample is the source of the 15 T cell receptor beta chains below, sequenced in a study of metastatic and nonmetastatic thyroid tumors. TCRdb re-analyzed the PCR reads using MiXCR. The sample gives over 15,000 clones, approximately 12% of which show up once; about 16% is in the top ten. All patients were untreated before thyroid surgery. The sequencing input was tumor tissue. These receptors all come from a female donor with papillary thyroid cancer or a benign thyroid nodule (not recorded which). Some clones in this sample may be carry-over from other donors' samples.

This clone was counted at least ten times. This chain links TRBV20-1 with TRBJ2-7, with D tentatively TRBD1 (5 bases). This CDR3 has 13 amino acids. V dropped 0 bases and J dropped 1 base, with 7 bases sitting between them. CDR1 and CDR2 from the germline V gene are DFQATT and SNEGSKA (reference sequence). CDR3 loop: CSARDRTSYEQYF. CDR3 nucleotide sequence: TGCAGTGCTAGAGATCGGACATCCTACGAGCAGTACTTC.

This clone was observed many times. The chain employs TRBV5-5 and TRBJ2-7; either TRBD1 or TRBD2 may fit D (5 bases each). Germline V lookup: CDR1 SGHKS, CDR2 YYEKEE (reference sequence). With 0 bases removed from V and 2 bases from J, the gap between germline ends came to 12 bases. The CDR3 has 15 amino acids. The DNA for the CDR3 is TGTGCCAGCAGCTTGGGCCCGGGGCCGGCCTACGAGCAGTACTTC. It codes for CASSLGPGPAYEQYF.

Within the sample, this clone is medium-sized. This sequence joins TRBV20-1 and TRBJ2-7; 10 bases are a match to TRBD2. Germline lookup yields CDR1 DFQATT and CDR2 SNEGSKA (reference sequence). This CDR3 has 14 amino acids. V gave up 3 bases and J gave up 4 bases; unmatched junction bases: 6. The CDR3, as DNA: TGCAGTGCTAGCAGGGCTAGCGGGAGTTACGAGCAGTACTTC. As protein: CSASRASGSYEQYF.

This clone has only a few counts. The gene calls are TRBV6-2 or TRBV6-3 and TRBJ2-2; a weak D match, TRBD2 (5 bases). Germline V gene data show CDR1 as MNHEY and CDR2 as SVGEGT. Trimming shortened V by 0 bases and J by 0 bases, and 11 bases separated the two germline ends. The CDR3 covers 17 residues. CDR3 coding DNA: TGTGCCAGCAGTTACTCGATCCGGACTGCGAACACCGGGGAGCTGTTTTTT. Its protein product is CASSYSIRTANTGELFF.

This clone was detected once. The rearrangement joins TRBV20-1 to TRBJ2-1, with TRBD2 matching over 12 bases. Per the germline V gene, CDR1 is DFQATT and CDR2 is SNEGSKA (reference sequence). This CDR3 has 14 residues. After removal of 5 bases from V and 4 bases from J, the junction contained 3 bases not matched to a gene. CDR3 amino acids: CSARLAGAYNEQFF. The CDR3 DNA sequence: TGCAGTGCTCGACTAGCGGGGGCTTACAATGAGCAGTTCTTC.

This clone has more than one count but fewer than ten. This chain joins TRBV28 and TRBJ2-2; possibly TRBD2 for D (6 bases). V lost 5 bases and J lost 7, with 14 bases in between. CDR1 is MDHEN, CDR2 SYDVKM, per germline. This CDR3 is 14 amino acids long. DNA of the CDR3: TGTGCCAGCAGTCCCTCTAGCGCAAGCGGGGAGCTGTTTTTT. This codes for CASSPSSASGELFF.

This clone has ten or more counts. In DNA form, the CDR3 reads TGCAGTGCTGGGACAGTGGATAGGTACACTGAAGCTTTCTTT. It is translated as CSAGTVDRYTEAFF. V is TRBV20-1 and J is TRBJ1-1; 7 nucleotides align to TRBD1. Germline lookup yields CDR1 DFQATT and CDR2 SNEGSKA (reference sequence). This CDR3 region has 14 residues. Trimming removed 5 bases from V and 3 bases from J; junction bases left unmatched: 9.

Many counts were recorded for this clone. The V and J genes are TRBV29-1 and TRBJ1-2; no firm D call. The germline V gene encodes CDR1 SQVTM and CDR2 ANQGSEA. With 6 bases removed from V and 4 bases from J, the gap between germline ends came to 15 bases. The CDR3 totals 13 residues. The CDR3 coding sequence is TGCAGCGTGACCCCGGGGAGAGGCTATGGCTACACCTTC. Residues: CSVTPGRGYGYTF.

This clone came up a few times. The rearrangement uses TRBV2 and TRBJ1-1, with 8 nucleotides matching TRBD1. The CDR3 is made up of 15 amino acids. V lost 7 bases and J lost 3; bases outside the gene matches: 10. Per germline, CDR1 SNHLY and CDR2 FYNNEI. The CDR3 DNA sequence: TGTGCCAGCAACCAGGGGGCGCCGATGGACACTGAAGCTTTCTTT. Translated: CASNQGAPMDTEAFF.

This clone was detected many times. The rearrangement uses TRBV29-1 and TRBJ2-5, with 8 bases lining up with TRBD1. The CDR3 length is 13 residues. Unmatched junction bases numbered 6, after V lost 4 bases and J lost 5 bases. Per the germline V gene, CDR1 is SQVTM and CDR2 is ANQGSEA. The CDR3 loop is CSVGGQGGETQYF. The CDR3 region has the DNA TGCAGCGTTGGAGGACAGGGAGGTGAGACCCAGTACTTC.

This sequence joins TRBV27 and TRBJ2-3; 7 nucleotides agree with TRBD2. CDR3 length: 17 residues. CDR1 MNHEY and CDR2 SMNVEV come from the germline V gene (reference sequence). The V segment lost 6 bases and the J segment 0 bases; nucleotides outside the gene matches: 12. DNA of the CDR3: TGTGCCAGCAGAACAACTAGCGATCCATTTAGCACAGATACGCAGTATTTT. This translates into CASRTTSDPFSTDTQYF.

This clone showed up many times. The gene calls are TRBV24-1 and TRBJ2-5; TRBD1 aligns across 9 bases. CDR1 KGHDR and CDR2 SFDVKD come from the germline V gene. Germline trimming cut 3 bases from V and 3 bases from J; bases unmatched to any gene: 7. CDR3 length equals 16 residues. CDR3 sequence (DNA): TGTGCCACCAGTGATCATCCGGGACAGGGTAAAGAGACCCAGTACTTC. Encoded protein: CATSDHPGQGKETQYF.

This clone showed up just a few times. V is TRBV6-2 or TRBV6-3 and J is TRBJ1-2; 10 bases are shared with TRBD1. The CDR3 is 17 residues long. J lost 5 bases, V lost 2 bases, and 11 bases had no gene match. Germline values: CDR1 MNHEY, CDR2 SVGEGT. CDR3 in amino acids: CASSYRPGTGVPYGYTF. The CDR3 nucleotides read TGTGCCAGCAGTTACAGGCCCGGGACAGGGGTTCCTTATGGCTACACCTTC.

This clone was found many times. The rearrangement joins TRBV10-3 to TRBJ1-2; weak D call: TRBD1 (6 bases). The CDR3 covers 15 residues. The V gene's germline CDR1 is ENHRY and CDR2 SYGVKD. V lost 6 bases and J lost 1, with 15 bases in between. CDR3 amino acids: CAISDAGQRNYGYTF. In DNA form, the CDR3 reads TGTGCCATCAGCGACGCTGGACAGCGTAACTATGGCTACACCTTC.

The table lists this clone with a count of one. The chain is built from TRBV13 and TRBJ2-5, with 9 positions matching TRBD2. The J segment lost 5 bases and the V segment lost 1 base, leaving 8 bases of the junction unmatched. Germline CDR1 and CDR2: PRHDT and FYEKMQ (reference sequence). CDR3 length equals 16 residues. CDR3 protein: CASSLEAGGPWETQYF. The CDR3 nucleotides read TGTGCCAGCAGCTTAGAGGCGGGAGGGCCTTGGGAGACCCAGTACTTC.